The T cell receptor beta chain described here comes from a study of cytomegalovirus exposure and HLA in healthy donors. Germline CDR1 and CDR2: SGHTA and FQGNSA. The CDR3 extends over 14 amino acids. V gave up 0 bases and J gave up 5 bases; unmatched junction bases: 2. PCR primers comprised 60 Vbeta and 13 Jbeta primers. TCRdb keeps only in-frame clones here, not all; method: immunoSEQ multiplex PCR. The data contain about 52,000 clones, about 73% of them seen just once; the ten biggest clones take up approximately 2.7%. This clone was seen just once. What it recognizes is unknown. Study findings and constraints: HLA alleles were associated with roughly 17,000 TCR beta sequences in a later analysis at 0.05 false discovery rate. The classifier reportedly diagnosed cytomegalovirus status with high sensitivity and specificity. One variant, a missense change in DCLRE1C, was linked in a later analysis to TCR beta V- and J-gene trimming. TCR beta V segments were, for the most part, productive about 87% or about 30% of the time in an earlier analysis.

The origin of this receptor is a man between 18 and 29 years old in good health and CMV-seronegative. The sequenced material came from PBMCs. This chain joins TRBV7-2 and TRBJ2-5; 8 nucleotides align to TRBD1. For the CDR3, the DNA is TGTGCCAGCAGCTTAGCACAGGGGGAGGAGACCCAGTACTTC. Protein sequence: CASSLAQGEETQYF.